This T cell receptor (beta chain) was recorded in a study of T cell changes during pregnancy in multiple sclerosis. Trimming pared 3 bases from V and 6 bases from J, leaving 14 bases between. Germline V gives CDR1 LGHNA, CDR2 YSLEER. CDR3 size: 15 residues. This table comes from immunoSEQ multiplex PCR, and its TCRdb copy is limited to in-frame clones, with some not included. Here the sample spans roughly 38,000 clones, around 90% being singletons. The V call is TRBV4-3, the J call TRBJ1-4; possible D gene TRBD1, 5 bases. The sequences come from CD8+ T cells from peripheral blood mononuclear cells, collected in the third trimester of pregnancy. This receptor was identified in a female donor with multiple sclerosis, enrolled in a pregnancy study. The CDR3 is CASSQEGHLDEKLFF. CDR3 DNA: TGCGCCAGCAGCCAGGAAGGACACCTAGATGAAAAACTGTTTTTT.